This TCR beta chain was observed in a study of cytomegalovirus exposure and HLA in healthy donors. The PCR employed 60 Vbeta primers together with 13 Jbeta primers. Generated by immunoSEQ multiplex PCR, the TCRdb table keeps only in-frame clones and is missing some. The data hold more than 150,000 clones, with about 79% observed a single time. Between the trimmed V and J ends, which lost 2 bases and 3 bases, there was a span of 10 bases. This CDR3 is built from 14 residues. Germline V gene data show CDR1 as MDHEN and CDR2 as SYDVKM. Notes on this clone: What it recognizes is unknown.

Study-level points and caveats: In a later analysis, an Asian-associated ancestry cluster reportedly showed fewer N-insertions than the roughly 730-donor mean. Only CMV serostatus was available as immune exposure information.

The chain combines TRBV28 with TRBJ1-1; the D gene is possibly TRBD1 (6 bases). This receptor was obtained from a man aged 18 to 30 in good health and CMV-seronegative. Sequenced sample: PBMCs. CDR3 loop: CASSLGAGDTEAFF. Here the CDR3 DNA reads TGTGCCAGCAGTTTAGGGGCAGGGGACACTGAAGCTTTCTTT.